These 21 T cell receptor beta chains were sequenced from one sample in a study of CD8+ T cells in alopecia areata. Investigators isolated RNA and reverse transcribed it into cDNA to act as the sequencing template. Repertoires were generated with immunoSEQ multiplex PCR, while TCRdb's copy carries only in-frame clones and drops some. The sample lists about 130,000 clones, approximately 58% occurring once. Sequenced here: CD4+ T cells sorted from blood, sampled at week 0. The receptors were gathered from a human donor with alopecia areata.

CDR3 bases: TGTGCCAGCAGCCTCCTCACAGATACGCAGTATTTT. It is translated as CASSLLTDTQYF. This chain uses TRBV7-3 with TRBJ2-3, with D uncertain. The CDR3 runs 12 residues. Trimming took off 5 bases at V and 2 bases at J, with 5 bases between the two ends. From germline, CDR1 is SGHTA and CDR2 FQGTGA.

This clone came up a few times. The chain links TRBV9 to TRBJ2-3; no reliable D call. The length of the CDR3 is 14 residues. The germline V and J ends were trimmed by 0 bases and 4 bases, with 9 bases remaining between them. The germline CDR1 and CDR2 sequences are SGDLS and YYNGEE. CDR3 region: CASSVVPQPDTQYF. CDR3 coding DNA: TGTGCCAGCAGCGTAGTCCCTCAACCAGATACGCAGTATTTT.

The J gene is TRBJ2-2, the V gene TRBV7-2; D not resolved. Germline V gives CDR1 SGHTA, CDR2 FQGNSA. Trimming took off 5 bases at V and 0 bases at J, with 19 bases between the two ends. CDR3 length equals 18 residues. The CDR3 is CASSPGRLRGANTGELFF. CDR3 DNA: TGTGCCAGCAGCCCCGGACGCCTCCGAGGAGCGAACACCGGGGAGCTGTTTTTT.

V and J are TRBV2 and TRBJ1-6, with TRBD1 identical over 8 bases. The length of the CDR3 is 15 residues. The germline V gene encodes CDR1 SNHLY and CDR2 FYNNEI. The junction had 6 bases not matched to a gene; V was cut back by 4 bases and J by 7 bases. The CDR3 bases are TGTGCCAGCAGTGTGTCGGACAGGGCCAATTCACCCCTCCACTTT. This sequence encodes CASSVSDRANSPLHF.

The chain combines TRBV6-5 with TRBJ2-7; D is unclear. The CDR3 has 15 amino acids. Per germline, CDR1 MNHEY and CDR2 SVGAGI. Trimming left V 2 bases short and J 0 bases short, with 11 bases between. The CDR3 here is CASSYDRARSYEQYF. As DNA, the CDR3 is TGTGCCAGCAGTTACGATCGTGCCCGCTCCTACGAGCAGTACTTC.

This clone came up a few times. The chain is built from TRBV29-1 and TRBJ1-3, with a possible D match to TRBD1 (6 bases). CDR3 length equals 12 residues. Germline loops: CDR1 SQVTM, CDR2 ANQGSEA. V lost 6 bases, J lost 4 bases, and 10 bases lay in between. In nucleotides, the CDR3 is TGCAGCGTGAGGACAGACGGAAACACCATATATTTT. Protein: CSVRTDGNTIYF. Full variable domain (missing parts from reference TRBV29-1 and TRBJ1-3): SAVISQKPSRDICQRGTSLTIQCQVDSQVTMMFWYRQQPGQSLTLIATANQGSEATYESGFVIDKFPISRPNLTFSTLTVSNMSPEDSSIYLCSVRTDGNTIYFGEGSWLTVV.

The V gene is TRBV5-1, the J gene TRBJ2-2; tentative D call: TRBD2 (6 bases). Germline V CDR1 and CDR2: SGHRS, YFSETQ. The CDR3 totals 16 residues. With 4 bases removed from V and 3 bases from J, the gap between germline ends came to 16 bases. CDR3 region: CASSPGEHGHTGELFF. The CDR3, as DNA: TGCGCCAGCAGCCCGGGGGAGCACGGACACACCGGGGAGCTGTTTTTT.

V and J are TRBV30 and TRBJ1-5; a possible D gene is TRBD1 (5 bases). The V end was cut by 0 bases, the J end by 6 bases, with 9 bases between. The CDR3 is 13 residues long. Germline CDR1 and CDR2: GTSNPN and SVGIG (reference sequence). CDR3 bases: TGTGCCTGGAGTGTAGGGGCTGCTCAGCCCCAGCATTTT. This encodes CAWSVGAAQPQHF.

The rearrangement uses TRBV7-3 and TRBJ2-2; D gene uncertain. V lost 5 bases and J 1 base, leaving 5 bases between the germline ends. CDR3 length equals 13 residues. From germline, CDR1 is SGHTA and CDR2 FQGTGA. The CDR3 here is CASSHMNTGELFF. DNA for the CDR3: TGTGCCAGCAGCCATATGAACACCGGGGAGCTGTTTTTT.

There are a few counts of this clone. The V gene is TRBV5-1, the J gene TRBJ2-2, with TRBD1 as a possible D gene (6 bases). Germline V CDR1 and CDR2: SGHRS, YFSETQ. This CDR3 contains 17 residues. Trimming took 4 bases from V and 0 from J, leaving 16 bases between them. CDR3 coding DNA: TGCGCCAGCAGCCCGGGAACAGGGAGCGCGAACACCGGGGAGCTGTTTTTT. As protein: CASSPGTGSANTGELFF. Variable domain in full (rest from reference TRBV5-1 and TRBJ2-2): KAGVTQTPRYLIKTRGQQVTLSCSPISGHRSVSWYQQTPGQGLQFLFEYFSETQRNKGNFPGRFSGRQFSNSRSEMNVSTLELGDSALYLCASSPGTGSANTGELFFGEGSRLTVL.

V usage is TRBV4-2 and J usage is TRBJ2-5; D perhaps matches TRBD1 (5 bases). This CDR3 comprises 14 residues. The V and J ends lost 4 bases and 2 bases respectively, with 11 bases between them. The germline gives CDR1 LGHNA, CDR2 YNFKEQ. CDR3 protein: CASSLLQGQETQYF. Written as DNA, the CDR3 is TGTGCCAGCAGCCTCCTCCAGGGACAAGAGACCCAGTACTTC.

This chain links TRBV7-9 with TRBJ2-5, with 7 bases that match TRBD1. Germline V lookup: CDR1 SEHNR, CDR2 FQNEAQ (reference sequence). The CDR3 runs 14 residues. The ends lost 5 bases at V and 2 bases at J; junction bases unmatched: 5. The CDR3 here is CASSQGTAQETQYF. CDR3 nucleotides: TGTGCCAGCAGCCAGGGGACAGCTCAAGAGACCCAGTACTTC.

This chain links TRBV5-6 with TRBJ1-2, with D possibly being TRBD1 (5 bases). This CDR3 has 13 amino acids. Trimming took off 0 bases at V and 7 bases at J, with 10 bases between the two ends. Germline values: CDR1 SGHDT, CDR2 YYEEEE. CDR3 DNA sequence: TGTGCCAGCAGCTTGGCCAAGGGACTTGGCTACACCTTC. This codes for CASSLAKGLGYTF.

The J gene is TRBJ2-1, the V gene TRBV9, with D uncertain. Trimming removed 0 bases at V and 4 bases at J, with 11 bases between. Germline CDR1 SGDLS, CDR2 YYNGEE. This CDR3 has 15 amino acids. The CDR3, as DNA: TGTGCCAGCAGCGTAGGGCCGGGTCCATACAATGAGCAGTTCTTC. It specifies CASSVGPGPYNEQFF.

This clone came up a few times. This sample also contains other DNA sequences that code for the same CDR3. The chain joins TRBV9 to TRBJ2-3; TRBD2 matches at 12 bases. CDR1 is SGDLS, CDR2 YYNGEE, per germline. J gave up 3 bases and V 2 bases, and 1 base lay outside the gene matches. The CDR3 contains 15 residues. CDR3 nucleotides: TGTGCCAGCAGCGTTGGGACTAGCGGGACAGATACGCAGTATTTT. As protein: CASSVGTSGTDTQYF.

This clone was recorded a few times. V usage is TRBV29-1 and J usage is TRBJ2-7, with D possibly being TRBD1 (6 bases). The CDR3 extends over 13 amino acids. The germline V gene encodes CDR1 SQVTM and CDR2 ANQGSEA. V lost 3 bases, J lost 6 bases, and 15 bases lay in between. The CDR3 region is CSVDAGARGEQYF. The DNA for the CDR3 is TGCAGCGTTGATGCAGGGGCGCGTGGCGAGCAGTACTTC.

The chain combines TRBV30 with TRBJ1-5, with D possibly being TRBD1 (5 bases). This CDR3 has 15 amino acids. Between the trimmed V and J ends, which lost 0 bases and 0 bases, there was a span of 9 bases. Germline loops: CDR1 GTSNPN, CDR2 SVGIG (reference sequence). The CDR3 DNA follows: TGTGCCTGGAGTGTTCAGGGTGATAGCAATCAGCCCCAGCATTTT. Translation gives CAWSVQGDSNQPQHF.

The chain has TRBV29-1 and TRBJ1-6; D perhaps matches TRBD1 (5 bases). V was shortened by 0 bases and J by 10 bases, with 10 bases between the two germline ends. Germline V CDR1 and CDR2: SQVTM, ANQGSEA. The CDR3 is 13 amino acids. The CDR3 DNA reads TGCAGCGTTGAAGAGACAGTAGGATCACCCCTCCACTTT. Its protein product is CSVEETVGSPLHF.

This clone came up once. V usage is TRBV5-4 and J usage is TRBJ2-3; TRBD2 is a possible D gene (6 bases). The V and J ends lost 0 bases and 5 bases respectively, with 10 bases between them. CDR1 and CDR2 (germline): SGHNT, YYREEE (reference sequence). The CDR3 is 14 residues long. The CDR3 DNA follows: TGTGCCAGCAGCTTGGATATTAGCGGAGATACGCAGTATTTT. It specifies CASSLDISGDTQYF.

This clone occurred once. The CDR3 loop reads CASINPGNTEAFF. CDR3 DNA: TGTGCCAGTATTAACCCGGGGAACACTGAAGCTTTCTTT. This sequence joins TRBV6-5 and TRBJ1-1; no definite D call. Germline CDR1 reads MNHEY; CDR2 reads SVGAGI. The CDR3 length is 13 residues. Trimming removed 9 bases from V and 1 base from J, with 12 bases in between.

The J gene is TRBJ1-3, the V gene TRBV6-5; 7 positions match TRBD1. There are 14 residues in the CDR3. Germline CDR1 MNHEY, CDR2 SVGAGI. V gave up 5 bases and J gave up 5 bases; unmatched junction bases: 6. The CDR3 is CASSQPGQRNTIYF. The DNA of the CDR3 is TGTGCCAGCAGTCAACCGGGACAGAGAAACACCATATATTTT.